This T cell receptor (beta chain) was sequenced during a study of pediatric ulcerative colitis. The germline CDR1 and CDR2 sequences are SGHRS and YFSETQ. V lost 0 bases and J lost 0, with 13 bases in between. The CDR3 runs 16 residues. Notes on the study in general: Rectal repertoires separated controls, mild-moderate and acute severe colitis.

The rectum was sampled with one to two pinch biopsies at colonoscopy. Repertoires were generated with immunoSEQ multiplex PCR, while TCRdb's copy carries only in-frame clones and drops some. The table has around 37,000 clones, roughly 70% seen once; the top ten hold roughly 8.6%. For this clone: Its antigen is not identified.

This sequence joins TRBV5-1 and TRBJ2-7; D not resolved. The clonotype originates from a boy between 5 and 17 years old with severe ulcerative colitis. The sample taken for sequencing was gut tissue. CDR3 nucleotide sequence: TGCGCCAGCAGCTTGGCCTCCGCAGGAAGCTCCTACGAGCAGTACTTC. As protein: CASSLASAGSSYEQYF.